Listed below are T cell receptor beta chains from one sample, sequenced in a study of CD8 T cells in ankylosing spondylitis. TCRdb passed the 5' RACE reads through MiXCR, listing each CDR3 protein once. The data hold about 800,000 distinct CDR3 sequences, with approximately 12% observed a single time. The sequenced material came from blood, either unsorted or a sorted T cell fraction (not recorded which). The receptor set was obtained from a male donor with ankylosing spondylitis. Both conserved end residues are part of each CDR3. The order of the fields is V gene, J gene, D gene, clone size, CDR3 length, CDR3 DNA, CDR3 protein. The D gene is left open where the match is weak. Clone size is shown for a subset of rows, as once, few, many or a class of expanded clone.

TRBV7-9	TRBJ2-1	-	-	12	TGTGCCAGCAGCTATCCAAGAGGCGAGCAGTTCTTC	CASSYPRGEQFF
TRBV20-1	TRBJ1-2	-	-	12	TGCAGTGCCACACAGAGCTTGTATGGCTACACCTTC	CSATQSLYGYTF
TRBV27	TRBJ2-3	-	few	14	TGTGCCAGCAGTTCCGGGACTCTCGCAGATACGCAGTATTTT	CASSSGTLADTQYF
TRBV29-1	TRBJ2-7	TRBD2	-	13	TGCAGCGTGGGGGGACTAGTCGTCTCCGAGCAGTACTTC	CSVGGLVVSEQYF
TRBV2	TRBJ2-7	TRBD2	-	13	TGTGCCAGCAAAGACGGGGGGGTCTACGAGCAGTACTTC	CASKDGGVYEQYF
TRBV7-2	TRBJ1-4	TRBD1	many	15	TGTGCCAGCAGCTTGATGCCGGGACAGGGAAGATACCTGTTTTTT	CASSLMPGQGRYLFF
TRBV7-9	TRBJ1-2	-	-	14	TGTGCCAGCAGCCCAGGGACGGCGGGCTATGGCTACACCTTC	CASSPGTAGYGYTF
TRBV29-1	TRBJ1-1	-	many	13	TGCAGCGTTGAACAGGTTCTGAACACTGAAGCTTTCTTT	CSVEQVLNTEAFF
TRBV7-2	TRBJ1-2	-	-	13	TGTGCCAGCAGCTTAGCTGCAGAGTATGGCTACACCTTC	CASSLAAEYGYTF
TRBV20-1	TRBJ2-7	-	-	15	TGCAGTGCTAGATCCCCCCGAGGGCCCGGGGACGAGCAGTACTTC	CSARSPRGPGDEQYF
TRBV29-1	TRBJ1-2	TRBD1	few	15	TGCAGCGTCGGCCGGGACAGGGGGTACGGATATGGCTACACCTTC	CSVGRDRGYGYGYTF
TRBV6-5	TRBJ2-7	-	-	16	TGTGCCAGCAGTTACTCGCAGTTAAGCGGCACCTACGAGCAGTACTTC	CASSYSQLSGTYEQYF
TRBV7-6	TRBJ2-5	TRBD2	-	15	TGTGCCAGCAGCCCGCGCCGGGAGGTGGAAGAGACCCAGTACTTC	CASSPRREVEETQYF
TRBV5-6	TRBJ2-3	TRBD2	-	15	TGTGCCAGCAGCTTCGGGACTAGCGCGACAGATACGCAGTATTTT	CASSFGTSATDTQYF
TRBV12-3/TRBV12-4	TRBJ1-5	-	-	14	TGTGCCAGCAGTTTACGGCAGGGCGTTCAGCCCCAGCATTTT	CASSLRQGVQPQHF
TRBV4-3	TRBJ1-1	TRBD1	few	15	TGCGCCAGCAGCCAAGTCGACAGGGCGGGCACTGAAGCTTTCTTT	CASSQVDRAGTEAFF
TRBV4-2	TRBJ2-2	-	many	15	TGTGCCAGCAGCCCCAGGACCCAGAACACCGGGGAGCTGTTTTTT	CASSPRTQNTGELFF
TRBV29-1	TRBJ2-1	TRBD2	many	14	TGCAGCGTTGAAGATCGGAACGGGGGGGATGAGCAGTTCTTC	CSVEDRNGGDEQFF
TRBV6-6	TRBJ2-7	TRBD2	-	12	TGTGCCAGCAGGGTAACTAGCGACGAGCAGTACTTC	CASRVTSDEQYF
TRBV7-2	TRBJ2-3	-	-	15	TGTGCCAGCAGCTTAAAAGGGATTCGCACAGATACGCAGTATTTT	CASSLKGIRTDTQYF
TRBV6-2/TRBV6-3	TRBJ2-7	TRBD2	few	15	TGTGCCAGCAGTTACTCGAAAGGGAGGGGAAACGAGCAGTACTTC	CASSYSKGRGNEQYF
TRBV5-1	TRBJ1-1	-	few	13	TGCGCCAGCAGCTACAACTATCCGTATGAAGCTTTCTTT	CASSYNYPYEAFF
TRBV7-9	TRBJ1-5	-	many	13	TGTGCCAGCAGCTTAGGAGGGAGGCAGCCCCAGCATTTT	CASSLGGRQPQHF
TRBV4-3	TRBJ2-3	TRBD2	many	19	TGCGCCAGCAGCCAAGATCGGGGGTCCAGCGGGGCCTTCACAGATACGCAGTATTTT	CASSQDRGSSGAFTDTQYF
TRBV20-1	TRBJ2-7	TRBD2	-	14	TGCAGTGCCCGACATGCTAGCGGGGGCTACGAGCAGTACTTC	CSARHASGGYEQYF
TRBV10-3	TRBJ2-3	-	-	13	TGTGCCATCACGATAGGGGTGGGGGATACGCAGTATTTT	CAITIGVGDTQYF
TRBV10-3	TRBJ2-2	-	few	14	TGTGCCATCAGTGAGTCGGGTAGCCCCGGGGAGCTGTTTTTT	CAISESGSPGELFF
TRBV29-1	TRBJ2-5	TRBD1	-	19	TGCAGCGTTGAAGTATCCGGACAGGGATGGTATCTGGAAGTTGAGACCCAGTACTTC	CSVEVSGQGWYLEVETQYF
TRBV21-1	TRBJ2-3	-	once	13	TGTGCCAGCAGCTTCCGGCCCAAGGATACGCAGTATTTT	CASSFRPKDTQYF
TRBV20-1	TRBJ2-7	TRBD1	few	14	TGCAGTGCACCACTCGGGACAGGGGCCTACGAGCAGTACTTC	CSAPLGTGAYEQYF
TRBV20-1	TRBJ1-4	-	once	13	TGCAGTGCTAGCAACGGGTTCTTTGAAAAACTGTTTTTT	CSASNGFFEKLFF
TRBV7-2	TRBJ2-3	-	many	14	TGTGCCAGCACCCTTATATTGGTCACAGATACGCAGTATTTT	CASTLILVTDTQYF
TRBV6-2/TRBV6-3	TRBJ1-5	-	-	14	TGTGCCAGCAGTTACGATTGGGGTGATCAGCCCCAGCATTTT	CASSYDWGDQPQHF
TRBV20-1	TRBJ1-3	-	-	12	TGCAGTGCTACGGACATAGGAAACACCATATATTTT	CSATDIGNTIYF
TRBV24-1	TRBJ2-2	-	few	17	TGTGCCACCAGTAGAACAGAACTGCCCGCGAACACCGGGGAGCTGTTTTTT	CATSRTELPANTGELFF
TRBV12-3/TRBV12-4	TRBJ2-3	-	-	13	TGTGCCAGCATCCTCGAAAGCACAGATACGCAGTATTTT	CASILESTDTQYF
TRBV2	TRBJ1-4	TRBD1	few	14	TGTGCCAGCGCCGACAGGGGGCCTGGTGAAAAACTGTTTTTT	CASADRGPGEKLFF
TRBV12-3/TRBV12-4	TRBJ2-5	TRBD1	-	15	TGTGCCAGCAGTTTGGGGGACAGGGCGGTAGAGACCCAGTACTTC	CASSLGDRAVETQYF
TRBV18	TRBJ1-1	-	-	17	TGTGCCAGCTCACCACAGTGGGGGGCGACGATGAACACTGAAGCTTTCTTT	CASSPQWGATMNTEAFF
TRBV6-4	TRBJ1-5	-	-	13	TGTGCCACCGCCCGGGACCCCAATCAGCCCCAGCATTTT	CATARDPNQPQHF
TRBV5-6	TRBJ2-2	TRBD2	few	17	TGTGCCAGCAGCTATGGACTAGCGGGGTTCGGCACCGGGGAGCTGTTTTTT	CASSYGLAGFGTGELFF
TRBV20-1	TRBJ2-3	-	-	12	TGCAGTGCCCAACCAATACGGGGTACGCAGTATTTT	CSAQPIRGTQYF
TRBV20-1	TRBJ2-7	TRBD1	few	14	TGCAGTGCTAACCGGGACAGGGAACCCTACGAGCAGTACTTC	CSANRDREPYEQYF
TRBV2	TRBJ2-7	-	-	14	TGTGCCAGCAGTCAATACGGGAGCTCCTACGAGCAGTACTTC	CASSQYGSSYEQYF
TRBV20-1	TRBJ2-5	-	few	11	TGCAGTGCTGGCAGGGAAGAGACCCAGTACTTC	CSAGREETQYF
TRBV27	TRBJ1-2	-	-	14	TGTGCCAGCAGTCCCCGGTTGGGGGATTATGGCTACACCTTC	CASSPRLGDYGYTF
TRBV7-2	TRBJ2-7	TRBD1	few	15	TGTGCCAGCAGCTTAGCGAGTAGGGGGCCCTACGAGCAGTACTTC	CASSLASRGPYEQYF
TRBV20-1	TRBJ2-5	-	-	12	TGCAGTGCCCTCATTTTCGAAGAGACCCAGTACTTC	CSALIFEETQYF